The next 17 T cell receptor beta chains were all read from a single sample in a study of blood T cells in healthy people across ages. A sample-barcoded 5' primer and a J-beta primer mix were used in a second PCR of roughly 7 to 12 cycles. TCRdb re-derived calls from the 5' RACE reads in MiXCR, one entry per CDR3 protein. The data show roughly 2 million distinct CDR3 sequences, roughly 49% seen once. Sequenced: blood. Receptors were obtained from a woman aged 40 to 49 in good health.

V is TRBV29-1 and J is TRBJ2-1, with D possibly being TRBD2 (6 bases). The germline V gene encodes CDR1 SQVTM and CDR2 ANQGSEA. The length of the CDR3 is 15 residues. Trimming stripped 4 bases from V and 0 bases from J, with 13 bases between. This CDR3 reads CSVGRRGHSYNEQFF. DNA for the CDR3: TGCAGCGTTGGTCGGCGGGGTCACTCCTACAATGAGCAGTTCTTC.

This clonotype was recorded a few times. V is TRBV4-1 and J is TRBJ2-7; TRBD2 might be the D (6 bases). The J call is uncertain, as TRBJ2-5 better fits the DNA end. Germline V lookup: CDR1 MGHRA, CDR2 YSYEKL. The CDR3 is 14 amino acids. The CDR3 reads CASSPIGGIETQYF. In DNA, the CDR3 is TGCGCCAGCAGTCCCATTGGGGGGATTGAGACCCAGTACTTC.

The CDR3 region is CSARVNSDRDSTDTQYF. CDR3 nucleotide sequence: TGCAGTGCTAGAGTTAACTCCGACAGGGATAGCACAGATACGCAGTATTTT. The V call is TRBV20-1, the J call TRBJ2-3; 7 nucleotides line up with TRBD1. CDR3 length equals 17 residues. Germline CDR1 DFQATT, CDR2 SNEGSKA (reference sequence). The junction had 10 bases not matched to a gene; V was cut back by 1 base and J by 0 bases.

The rearrangement links TRBV6-2 or TRBV6-3 to TRBJ1-5; D gene ambiguous. CDR3 length equals 16 residues. CDR1 and CDR2 from the germline V gene are MNHEY and SVGEGT. Trimming shortened V by 5 bases and J by 2 bases, and 16 bases separated the two germline ends. The chain's CDR3 is CASSDPSEPGNQPQHF. The CDR3 nucleotides are TGTGCCAGCAGTGACCCCTCCGAGCCGGGCAATCAGCCCCAGCATTTT.

The J gene is TRBJ2-6, the V gene TRBV3-1; the D call may be TRBD1 or TRBD2 (6 bases each). V was trimmed by 7 bases and J by 4 bases, leaving 20 bases between them. There are 17 residues in the CDR3. Germline lookup yields CDR1 LGHDT and CDR2 YNNKEL (reference sequence). The CDR3 region has the DNA TGTGCCAGCACGCTATTGGGGGGCGCAACAGGGGCCAACGTCCTGACTTTC. Translating gives CASTLLGGATGANVLTF.

V is TRBV6-2 or TRBV6-3 and J is TRBJ2-3; perhaps TRBD1 as D (5 bases). The V end was cut by 6 bases, the J end by 3 bases, with 13 bases between. CDR3 length: 14 amino acids. CDR1 and CDR2 (germline): MNHEY, SVGEGT. The CDR3 reads CASRLGRSTDTQYF. The DNA of the CDR3 is TGTGCCAGCAGATTGGGGCGGAGTACAGATACGCAGTATTTT.

Only one count was recorded for this clonotype. V and J are TRBV5-1 and TRBJ2-5; D is unclear. The CDR3 length is 15 residues. V was clipped by 2 bases and J by 4 bases, with 15 bases between them. In germline, CDR1 is SGHRS, CDR2 YFSETQ. The CDR3 spells CASSLNRPTRETQYF. The CDR3 DNA reads TGCGCCAGCAGCTTAAATCGACCAACGAGAGAGACCCAGTACTTC.

This clonotype appeared a few times. The V gene is TRBV11-2, the J gene TRBJ1-2; tentatively, D is TRBD1 (6 bases). V lost 1 base and J lost 4, with 10 bases in between. Germline values: CDR1 SGHAT, CDR2 FQNNGV. The CDR3 spans 14 residues. CDR3 loop: CASSLGQEIYGYTF. The CDR3 DNA is TGTGCCAGCAGCTTAGGACAGGAGATCTATGGCTACACCTTC.

The chain employs TRBV5-4 and TRBJ2-5; maybe TRBD2 (6 bases). CDR3 length: 15 residues. Germline V lookup: CDR1 SGHNT, CDR2 YYREEE (reference sequence). The V gene lost 3 bases and the J gene lost 4 bases, with 16 bases spanning the gap. Here the CDR3 DNA reads TGTGCCAGCAGCTCCCCTCGGAGGGATGGAGAGACCCAGTACTTC. Translation: CASSSPRRDGETQYF.

The rearrangement joins TRBV20-1 to TRBJ2-3, with D perhaps matching TRBD1 (6 bases). Germline CDR1 DFQATT, CDR2 SNEGSKA (reference sequence). The CDR3 is 12 residues long. The CDR3 is CTGTRSTDTQYF. CDR3 nucleotide sequence: TGCACCGGGACACGGAGCACAGATACGCAGTATTTT.

The rearrangement uses TRBV27 and TRBJ1-2; 7 bases agree with TRBD1. The V gene's germline CDR1 is MNHEY and CDR2 SMNVEV (reference sequence). CDR3 length: 12 residues. The ends lost 6 bases at V and 8 bases at J; junction bases unmatched: 6. The CDR3 protein is CASRAQGWGYTF. CDR3 bases: TGTGCCAGCAGAGCACAGGGGTGGGGCTACACCTTC.

The chain uses TRBV6-6 and TRBJ1-2; the D gene is possibly TRBD1 (5 bases). Germline loops: CDR1 MNHNY, CDR2 SVGAGI (reference sequence). V lost 0 bases and J lost 7, with 15 bases in between. This CDR3 comprises 15 residues. CDR3 residues: CASSYSNEGWAGYTF. CDR3 in DNA: TGTGCCAGCAGTTACTCGAATGAGGGGTGGGCTGGCTACACCTTC.

This clonotype was found a few times. J is TRBJ2-4 and V is TRBV7-9; possibly TRBD1 or TRBD2 for D (5 bases each). This CDR3 has 13 amino acids. Trimming removed 8 bases at V and 7 bases at J, with 15 bases between. The germline gives CDR1 SEHNR, CDR2 FQNEAQ (reference sequence). CDR3 coding DNA: TGTGCCAGCGGAAGAGGGAAGGGGAACATTCAGTACTTC. Its protein is CASGRGKGNIQYF.

This chain joins TRBV20-1 and TRBJ2-5; 9 nucleotides agree with TRBD1. After removal of 3 bases from V and 5 bases from J, the junction contained 13 bases not matched to a gene. In germline, CDR1 is DFQATT, CDR2 SNEGSKA (reference sequence). CDR3 length: 16 amino acids. In nucleotides, the CDR3 is TGCAGTGCTAGTCCGGGACAGGGTTTCGTCCAGGAGACCCAGTACTTC. Amino acids: CSASPGQGFVQETQYF.

This clonotype was observed a few times. The chain combines TRBV6-5 with TRBJ2-7; D could derive from TRBD1 or TRBD2 (5 bases each). Trimming pared 4 bases from V and 2 bases from J, leaving 12 bases between. The CDR3 totals 14 residues. Germline values: CDR1 MNHEY, CDR2 SVGAGI. The CDR3, as DNA: TGTGCCAGCAGTTTAGCAGGGACCCCCTACGAGCAGTACTTC. Its protein product is CASSLAGTPYEQYF.

For this clonotype: A junction boundary mismatches the germline segment, possibly from a read error. J is TRBJ2-7 and V is TRBV6-2 or TRBV6-3; D is possibly TRBD2 (7 bases). Germline CDR1 MNHEY, CDR2 SVGEGT. The CDR3 runs 15 residues. The CDR3 region has the DNA TGTGCCAGCGGTTACGAGGCGGGGGACACCTACGAGCAGTACTTC. Protein sequence: CASGYEAGDTYEQYF.

For the CDR3, the DNA is TGTGCCAGCAGCCCCCAGGGAGGGACAGAGACCCAGTACTTC. Its translation is CASSPQGGTETQYF. The chain is built from TRBV5-5 and TRBJ2-5, with 7 bases identical to TRBD2. There are 14 residues in the CDR3. Germline CDR1 is SGHKS and CDR2 is YYEKEE (reference sequence). The junction had 7 bases not matched to a gene; V was cut back by 4 bases and J by 4 bases.